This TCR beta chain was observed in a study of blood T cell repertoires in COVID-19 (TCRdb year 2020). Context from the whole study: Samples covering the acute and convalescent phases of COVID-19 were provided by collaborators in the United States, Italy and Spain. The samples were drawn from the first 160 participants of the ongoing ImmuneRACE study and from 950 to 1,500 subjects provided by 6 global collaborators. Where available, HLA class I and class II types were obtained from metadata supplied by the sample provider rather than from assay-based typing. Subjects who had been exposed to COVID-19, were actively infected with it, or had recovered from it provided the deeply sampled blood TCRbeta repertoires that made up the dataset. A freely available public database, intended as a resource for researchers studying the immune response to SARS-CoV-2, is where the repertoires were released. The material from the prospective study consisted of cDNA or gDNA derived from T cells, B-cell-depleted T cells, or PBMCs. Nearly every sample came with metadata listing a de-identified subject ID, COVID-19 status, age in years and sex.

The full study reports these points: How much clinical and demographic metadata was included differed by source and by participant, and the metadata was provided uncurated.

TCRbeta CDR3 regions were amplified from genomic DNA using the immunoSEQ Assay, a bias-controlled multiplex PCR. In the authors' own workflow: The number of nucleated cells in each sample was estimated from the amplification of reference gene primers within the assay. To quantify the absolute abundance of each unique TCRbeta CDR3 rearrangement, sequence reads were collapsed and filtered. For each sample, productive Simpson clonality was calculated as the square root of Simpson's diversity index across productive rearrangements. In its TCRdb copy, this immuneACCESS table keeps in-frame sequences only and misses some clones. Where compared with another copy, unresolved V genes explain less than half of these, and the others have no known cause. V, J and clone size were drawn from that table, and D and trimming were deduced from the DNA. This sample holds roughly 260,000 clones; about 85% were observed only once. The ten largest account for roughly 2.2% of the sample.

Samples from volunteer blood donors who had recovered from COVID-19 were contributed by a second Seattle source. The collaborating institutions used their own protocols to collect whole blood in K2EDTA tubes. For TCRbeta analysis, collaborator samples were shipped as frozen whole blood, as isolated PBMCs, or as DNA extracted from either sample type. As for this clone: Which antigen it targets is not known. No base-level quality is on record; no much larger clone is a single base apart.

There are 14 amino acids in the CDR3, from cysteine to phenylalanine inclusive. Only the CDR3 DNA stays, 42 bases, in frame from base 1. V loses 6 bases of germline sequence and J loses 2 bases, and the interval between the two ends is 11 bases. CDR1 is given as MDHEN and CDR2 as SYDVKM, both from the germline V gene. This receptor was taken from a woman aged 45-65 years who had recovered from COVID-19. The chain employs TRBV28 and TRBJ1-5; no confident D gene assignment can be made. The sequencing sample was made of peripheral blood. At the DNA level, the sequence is TGTGCCAGCAGCCAGGTTTGGGGCAATCAGCCCCAGCATTTT. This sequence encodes CASSQVWGNQPQHF.